A selection of T cell receptor beta chains follows, all from one sample in a study of shared clonotypes between healthy human individuals. Profiling relied on immunoSEQ multiplex PCR, and the TCRdb table lists in-frame clones only, not all of them. The data show about 1.9 million clones, about 93% seen once. Sequenced sample: naive CD8+ T cells from PBMCs. Receptors were obtained from a man aged 18 to 35 in good health. Some clones in this sample may be carry-over from other donors' samples. Both conserved end residues are part of each CDR3. The D gene is left open where the match is weak. Expanded clones are given a class, and other clones once, few, many or no size at all.

TRBV30	NA	TRBJ1-1	NA	TGTGCCTGGAGTGTACGGGGGGGCGGTCACACTGAAGCTTTCTTT	CAWSVRGGGHTEAFF
TRBV11-2	NA	TRBJ1-1	TRBD1	TGTGCCAGCAGCCCGAGGACAGGGATGAACACTGAAGCTTTCTTT	CASSPRTGMNTEAFF
TRBV7-9	NA	TRBJ1-1	TRBD1	TGTGCCAGCAACCCCGGGCTTGGGACAGGGATAAACACTGAAGCTTTCTTT	CASNPGLGTGINTEAFF
TRBV9	NA	TRBJ2-3	TRBD2	TGTGCCAGCAGCGTACCGACTAGCGGGAGCGGAGATACGCAGTATTTT	CASSVPTSGSGDTQYF
TRBV9	once	TRBJ2-1	NA	TGTGCCAGCAGCAGGGGGGGCAATGAGCAGTTCTTC	CASSRGGNEQFF
TRBV28	NA	TRBJ1-3	NA	TGTGCCAGCAGAATAAGACAGTTCTCTGGAAACACCATATATTTT	CASRIRQFSGNTIYF
TRBV6-4	once	TRBJ2-1	TRBD2	TGTGCCAGCAGTGAACTAGCGGGACAAGGCTACAATGAGCAGTTCTTC	CASSELAGQGYNEQFF
TRBV5-8	NA	TRBJ1-2	NA	TGTGCCAGCAGCTTGAACAGCCTTTATGGCTACACCTTC	CASSLNSLYGYTF
TRBV28	NA	TRBJ2-7	TRBD2	TGTGCCAGCAGCGCCGCCGGACTAGTCTACGAGCAGTACTTC	CASSAAGLVYEQYF
TRBV10-2	NA	TRBJ2-7	TRBD2	TGCGCCAGCAGTTCTAGCGGGAGGGTCACAACCTACGAGCAGTACTTC	CASSSSGRVTTYEQYF
TRBV13	few	TRBJ1-1	NA	TGTGCCAGCAGCCTCGGACAGAACACTGAAGCTTTCTTT	CASSLGQNTEAFF
TRBV10-2	NA	TRBJ2-7	NA	TGCGCCAGCAGTGAGCGGGCCACCTACGAGCAGTACTTC	CASSERATYEQYF
TRBV7-9	few	TRBJ1-4	NA	TGTGCCAGCAGCCCACGGGACGGTAATGAAAAACTGTTTTTT	CASSPRDGNEKLFF